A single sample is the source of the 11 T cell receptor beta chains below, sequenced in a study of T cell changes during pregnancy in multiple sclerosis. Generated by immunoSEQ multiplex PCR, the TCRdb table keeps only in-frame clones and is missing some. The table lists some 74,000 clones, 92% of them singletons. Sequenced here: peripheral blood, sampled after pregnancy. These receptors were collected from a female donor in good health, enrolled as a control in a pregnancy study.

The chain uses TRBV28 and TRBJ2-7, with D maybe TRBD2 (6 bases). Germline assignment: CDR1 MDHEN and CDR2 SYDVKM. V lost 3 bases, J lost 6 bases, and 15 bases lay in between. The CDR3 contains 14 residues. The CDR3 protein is CASSFPGLPSEQYF. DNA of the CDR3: TGTGCCAGCAGTTTCCCGGGACTCCCCTCCGAGCAGTACTTC. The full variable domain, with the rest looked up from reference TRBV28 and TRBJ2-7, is DVKVTQSSRYLVKRTGEKVFLECVQDMDHENMFWYRQDPGLGLRLIYFSYDVKMKEKGDIPEGYSVSREKKERFSLILESASTNQTSMYLCASSFPGLPSEQYFGPGTRLTVT.

Written as DNA, the CDR3 is TGTGCCAGCAGTGACTCGGGGGGATACACAGATACGCAGTATTTT. Translation gives CASSDSGGYTDTQYF. The V gene is TRBV6-4, the J gene TRBJ2-3, with D tentatively TRBD2 (6 bases). V lost 0 bases, J lost 2 bases, and 9 bases lay in between. CDR3 length equals 15 residues. Germline V gene data show CDR1 as MRHNA and CDR2 as SNTAGT.

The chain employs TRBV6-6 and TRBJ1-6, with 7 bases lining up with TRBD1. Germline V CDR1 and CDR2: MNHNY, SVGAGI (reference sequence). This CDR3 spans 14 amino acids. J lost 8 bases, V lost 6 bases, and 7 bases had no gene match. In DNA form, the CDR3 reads TGTGCCAGCAGCCACACAGGGGATGATTCACCCCTCCACTTT. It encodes CASSHTGDDSPLHF.

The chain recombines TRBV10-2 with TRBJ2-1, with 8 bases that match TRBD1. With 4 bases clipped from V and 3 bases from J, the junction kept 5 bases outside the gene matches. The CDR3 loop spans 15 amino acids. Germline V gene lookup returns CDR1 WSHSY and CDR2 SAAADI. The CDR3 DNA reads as TGCGCCAGCAGTGTGCGACAGGGGCACTACAATGAGCAGTTCTTC. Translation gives CASSVRQGHYNEQFF.

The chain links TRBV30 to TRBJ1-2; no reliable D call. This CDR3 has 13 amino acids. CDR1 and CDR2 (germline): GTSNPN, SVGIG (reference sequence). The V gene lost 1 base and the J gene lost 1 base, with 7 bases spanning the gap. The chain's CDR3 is CAWSGQFNYGYTF. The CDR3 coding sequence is TGTGCCTGGAGTGGGCAGTTTAACTATGGCTACACCTTC.

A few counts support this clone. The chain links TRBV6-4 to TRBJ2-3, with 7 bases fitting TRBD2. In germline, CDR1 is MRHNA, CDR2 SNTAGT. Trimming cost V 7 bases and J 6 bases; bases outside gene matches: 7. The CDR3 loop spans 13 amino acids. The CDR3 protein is CASNSTGGDTQYF. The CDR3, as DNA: TGTGCCAGCAACTCAACCGGGGGGGATACGCAGTATTTT.

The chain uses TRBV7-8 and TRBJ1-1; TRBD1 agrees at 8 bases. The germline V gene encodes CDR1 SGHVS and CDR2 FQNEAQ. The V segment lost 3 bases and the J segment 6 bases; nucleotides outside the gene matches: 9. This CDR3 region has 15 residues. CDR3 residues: CASSLVAGGGPEAFF. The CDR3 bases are TGTGCCAGCAGCTTGGTTGCAGGGGGCGGGCCTGAAGCTTTCTTT.

In DNA, the CDR3 is TGTGCCAGCAGTTTATCGGGGGACCATCAGCCCCAGCATTTT. Its translation is CASSLSGDHQPQHF. The rearrangement links TRBV28 to TRBJ1-5, with a weak D call TRBD1 (5 bases). Trimming pared 1 base from V and 5 bases from J, leaving 9 bases between. The length of the CDR3 is 14 residues. CDR1 is MDHEN, CDR2 SYDVKM, per germline.

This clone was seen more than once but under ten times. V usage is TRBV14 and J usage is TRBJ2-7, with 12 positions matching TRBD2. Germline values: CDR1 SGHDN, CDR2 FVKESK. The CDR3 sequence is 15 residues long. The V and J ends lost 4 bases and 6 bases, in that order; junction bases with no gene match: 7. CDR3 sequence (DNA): TGTGCCAGCAGCCCAGAGACTAGCGGGAGAGGCGAGCAGTACTTC. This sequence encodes CASSPETSGRGEQYF. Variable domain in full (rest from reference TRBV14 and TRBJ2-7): EAGVTQFPSHSVIEKGQTVTLRCDPISGHDNLYWYRRVMGKEIKFLLHFVKESKQDESGMPNNRFLAERTGGTYSTLKVQPAELEDSGVYFCASSPETSGRGEQYFGPGTRLTVT.

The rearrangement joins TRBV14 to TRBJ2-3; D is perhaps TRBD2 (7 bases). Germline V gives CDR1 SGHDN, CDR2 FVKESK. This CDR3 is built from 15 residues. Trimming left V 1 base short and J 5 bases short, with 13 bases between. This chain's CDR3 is CASSQVGGRIDTQYF. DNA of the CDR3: TGTGCCAGCAGCCAAGTGGGGGGGCGCATAGATACGCAGTATTTT. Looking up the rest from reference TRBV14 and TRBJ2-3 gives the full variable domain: EAGVTQFPSHSVIEKGQTVTLRCDPISGHDNLYWYRRVMGKEIKFLLHFVKESKQDESGMPNNRFLAERTGGTYSTLKVQPAELEDSGVYFCASSQVGGRIDTQYFGPGTRLTVL.

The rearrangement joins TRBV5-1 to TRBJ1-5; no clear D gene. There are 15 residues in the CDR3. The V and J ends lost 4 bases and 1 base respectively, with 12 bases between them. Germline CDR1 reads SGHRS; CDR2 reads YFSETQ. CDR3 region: CASSLTGSSNQPQHF. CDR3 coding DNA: TGCGCCAGCAGCCTGACGGGGAGCAGCAATCAGCCCCAGCATTTT. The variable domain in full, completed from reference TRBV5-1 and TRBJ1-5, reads KAGVTQTPRYLIKTRGQQVTLSCSPISGHRSVSWYQQTPGQGLQFLFEYFSETQRNKGNFPGRFSGRQFSNSRSEMNVSTLELGDSALYLCASSLTGSSNQPQHFGDGTRLSIL.